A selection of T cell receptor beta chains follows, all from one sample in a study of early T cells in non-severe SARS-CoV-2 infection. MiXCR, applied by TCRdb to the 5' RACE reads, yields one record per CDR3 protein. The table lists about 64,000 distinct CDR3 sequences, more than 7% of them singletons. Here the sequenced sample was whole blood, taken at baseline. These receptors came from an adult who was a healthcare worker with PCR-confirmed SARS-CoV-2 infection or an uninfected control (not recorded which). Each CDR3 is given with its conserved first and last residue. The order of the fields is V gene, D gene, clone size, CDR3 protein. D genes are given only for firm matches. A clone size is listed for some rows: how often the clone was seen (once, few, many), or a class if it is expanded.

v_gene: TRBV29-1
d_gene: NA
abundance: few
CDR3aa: CSVTQFYEQYF

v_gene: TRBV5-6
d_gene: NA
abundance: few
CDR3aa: CASSTDPETQYF

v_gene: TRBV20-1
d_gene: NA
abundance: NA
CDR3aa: CSASGTPQETQYF

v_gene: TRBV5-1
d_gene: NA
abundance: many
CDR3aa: CASSRDGGSYEQYF

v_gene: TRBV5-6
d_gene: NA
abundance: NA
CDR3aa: CASIPSGNTDAFF

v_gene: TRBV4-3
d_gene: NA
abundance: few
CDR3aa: CASSQDLYKFSGNTIYF

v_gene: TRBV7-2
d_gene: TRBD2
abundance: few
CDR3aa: CASSLDAGGQFF

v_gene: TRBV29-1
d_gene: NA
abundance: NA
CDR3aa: CSAGTRFNEQFF

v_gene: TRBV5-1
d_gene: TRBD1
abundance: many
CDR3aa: CASSLGQGAGETQYF

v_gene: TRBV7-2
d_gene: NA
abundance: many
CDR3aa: CASSLARDGLADTQYF

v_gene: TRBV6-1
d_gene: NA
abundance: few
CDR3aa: CASSDWEWADTQYF

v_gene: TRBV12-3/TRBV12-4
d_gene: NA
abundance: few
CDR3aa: CASSLVASVSFYNEQFF

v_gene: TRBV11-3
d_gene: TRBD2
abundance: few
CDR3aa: CASSGTSDSYNEQFF

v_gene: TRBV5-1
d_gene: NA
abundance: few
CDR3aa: CASSLVGPAEQFF

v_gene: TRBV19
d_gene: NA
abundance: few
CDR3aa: CASKVQTDSPLHF

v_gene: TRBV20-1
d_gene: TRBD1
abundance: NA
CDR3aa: CSAQDRRSSYEQYF

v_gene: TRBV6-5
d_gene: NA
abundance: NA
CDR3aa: CASSYGAMVPETQYF

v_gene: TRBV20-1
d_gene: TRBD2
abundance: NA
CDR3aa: CSASGTSGRATDTQYF

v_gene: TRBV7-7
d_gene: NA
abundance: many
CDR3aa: CASSLTQNTEAFF

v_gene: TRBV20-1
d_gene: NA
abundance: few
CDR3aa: CSGFTGTGVEQYF

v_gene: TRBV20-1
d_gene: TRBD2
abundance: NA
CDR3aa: CSARGGLAGDGEQYF

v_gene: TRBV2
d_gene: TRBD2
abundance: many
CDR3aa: CASSELTSRQFF

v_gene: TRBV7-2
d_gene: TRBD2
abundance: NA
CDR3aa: CASGLSGTSATLSTDTQYF

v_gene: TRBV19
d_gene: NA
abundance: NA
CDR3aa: CASSIKPSYEQYF

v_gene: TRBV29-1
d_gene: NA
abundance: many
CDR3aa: CSVYIRDPTDTQYF

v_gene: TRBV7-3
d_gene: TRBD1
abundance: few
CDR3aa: CASSPNRGQPQHF

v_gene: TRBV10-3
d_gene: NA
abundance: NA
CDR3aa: CAISEGAEAIIYEQYF

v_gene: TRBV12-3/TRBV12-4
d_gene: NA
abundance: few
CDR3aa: CASSPAGSPYNEQFF

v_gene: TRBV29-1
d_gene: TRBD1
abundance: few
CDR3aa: CSVERGPETQYF

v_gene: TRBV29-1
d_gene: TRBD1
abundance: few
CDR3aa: CSVGQGDNSPLHF

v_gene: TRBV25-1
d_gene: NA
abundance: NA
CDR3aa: CASSGTLPTNEKLFF

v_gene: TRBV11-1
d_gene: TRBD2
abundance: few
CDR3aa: CASSPQGAGGFYEQYF